This is a list of T cell receptor beta chains from one sample in a study of control samples from healthy donors and cancer patients. Produced via immunoSEQ multiplex PCR; TCRdb's table is partial and in-frame only. Here the sample spans under 70,000 clones, about nine tenths being singletons. Sequencing was performed on PBMCs. All receptors derive from a man in his sixties with head and neck cancer. Each CDR3 is given with its conserved first and last residue. The D gene is left open where the match is weak. Not every row has a clone size; where given, it reads once, few, many or a size class.

clone_size: NA
v_call: TRBV3-1/TRBV3-2
d_call: NA
j_call: TRBJ1-2
cdr3_nt: TGTGCCAGCAGCCAGTCCGGACAGTTTAACTATGGCTACACCTTC
cdr3_aa: CASSQSGQFNYGYTF

clone_size: NA
v_call: TRBV30
d_call: TRBD1
j_call: TRBJ2-2
cdr3_nt: TGTGCCTGGAGTTCCCGGGACAGGGGTCGGAGGGAGCTGTTTTTT
cdr3_aa: CAWSSRDRGRRELFF

clone_size: NA
v_call: TRBV5-1
d_call: TRBD1
j_call: TRBJ1-1
cdr3_nt: TGCGCCAGCAGCGACCGGGACAGTAGGTTCTCTGAAGCTTTCTTT
cdr3_aa: CASSDRDSRFSEAFF

clone_size: NA
v_call: TRBV5-1
d_call: TRBD1
j_call: TRBJ2-7
cdr3_nt: TGCGCCAGCAGCTTAGGACAGGGGGCCCACGAGCAGTACTTC
cdr3_aa: CASSLGQGAHEQYF

clone_size: few
v_call: TRBV6-1
d_call: NA
j_call: TRBJ2-7
cdr3_nt: TGTGCCAGCAGTGAACCTCGGGGGACAGCTTCCTACGAGCAGTACTTC
cdr3_aa: CASSEPRGTASYEQYF

clone_size: NA
v_call: TRBV28
d_call: NA
j_call: TRBJ1-2
cdr3_nt: TGTGCCAGCAGACTTTTCGGGTATGGCTACACCTTC
cdr3_aa: CASRLFGYGYTF

clone_size: NA
v_call: TRBV11-2
d_call: NA
j_call: TRBJ2-3
cdr3_nt: TGTGCCAGCAGCTTAGGGAATAGACAGGCGACAGATACGCAGTATTTT
cdr3_aa: CASSLGNRQATDTQYF

clone_size: NA
v_call: TRBV12-3/TRBV12-4
d_call: NA
j_call: TRBJ1-1
cdr3_nt: TGTGCCAGCAGTTTTAACAGAAACACTGAAGCTTTCTTT
cdr3_aa: CASSFNRNTEAFF

clone_size: NA
v_call: TRBV4-2
d_call: NA
j_call: TRBJ2-3
cdr3_nt: TGTGCCAGCAGCCAGGGGCGTGGCGATGCAGATACGCAGTATTTT
cdr3_aa: CASSQGRGDADTQYF

clone_size: NA
v_call: TRBV2
d_call: NA
j_call: TRBJ1-2
cdr3_nt: TGTGCCAGCAGTGAAGACAGGTTTGAAGGCTACACCTTC
cdr3_aa: CASSEDRFEGYTF

clone_size: NA
v_call: TRBV9
d_call: NA
j_call: TRBJ2-1
cdr3_nt: TGTGCCAGCAGCGTAACTACAGGGCCCTACAATGAGCAGTTCTTC
cdr3_aa: CASSVTTGPYNEQFF

clone_size: NA
v_call: TRBV4-2
d_call: TRBD1
j_call: TRBJ2-4
cdr3_nt: TGTGCCAGCAGCCAAGTTCAGGGGGCGGCCAAAAACATTCAGTACTTC
cdr3_aa: CASSQVQGAAKNIQYF

clone_size: NA
v_call: TRBV5-1
d_call: NA
j_call: TRBJ2-1
cdr3_nt: TGCGCCAGCAGCTTAGGGGACAAGAACTACAATGAGCAGTTCTTC
cdr3_aa: CASSLGDKNYNEQFF

clone_size: NA
v_call: TRBV6-4
d_call: NA
j_call: TRBJ2-2
cdr3_nt: TGTGCCAGCAGTGAGCAACAGGGTACCGGGGAGCTGTTTTTT
cdr3_aa: CASSEQQGTGELFF

clone_size: once
v_call: TRBV19
d_call: TRBD1
j_call: TRBJ2-1
cdr3_nt: TGTGCCAGTAGTCGGGACAGGGTTCGGGAAGGCAATGAGCAGTTCTTC
cdr3_aa: CASSRDRVREGNEQFF

clone_size: NA
v_call: TRBV5-5
d_call: TRBD1
j_call: TRBJ1-6
cdr3_nt: TGTGCCAGCAGCTTGAGTCTGGGACAGGGTATAAATTCACCCCTCCACTTT
cdr3_aa: CASSLSLGQGINSPLHF

clone_size: NA
v_call: TRBV7-3
d_call: NA
j_call: TRBJ2-3
cdr3_nt: TGTGCCAGCAGCTTAGGTGTAGATACGCAGTATTTT
cdr3_aa: CASSLGVDTQYF

clone_size: NA
v_call: TRBV5-4
d_call: NA
j_call: TRBJ1-1
cdr3_nt: TGTGCCAGCAGCTTGGATCCAAGGGACACTGAAGCTTTCTTT
cdr3_aa: CASSLDPRDTEAFF

clone_size: once
v_call: TRBV7-9
d_call: NA
j_call: TRBJ2-6
cdr3_nt: TGTGCCAGCAGCTTAGATAGGGCCAGAGGGGCCAACGTCCTGACTTTC
cdr3_aa: CASSLDRARGANVLTF

clone_size: NA
v_call: TRBV28
d_call: NA
j_call: TRBJ1-5
cdr3_nt: TGTGCCAGCAGTTTAAAAGCTTATAGCAATCAGCCCCAGCATTTT
cdr3_aa: CASSLKAYSNQPQHF

clone_size: NA
v_call: TRBV28
d_call: NA
j_call: TRBJ2-5
cdr3_nt: TGTGCCAGCAGCGTGCACGGGGACCAAGAGACCCAGTACTTC
cdr3_aa: CASSVHGDQETQYF

clone_size: once
v_call: TRBV28
d_call: TRBD1
j_call: TRBJ2-7
cdr3_nt: TGTGCCAGCAGTGGACCCGGGACAGGCTCGGACTACGAGCAGTACTTC
cdr3_aa: CASSGPGTGSDYEQYF

clone_size: medium-sized
v_call: TRBV7-8
d_call: NA
j_call: TRBJ1-1
cdr3_nt: TGTGCCAGCAGCTTAGAGGCTCAGTACAGGGCGCCTGAAGCTTTCTTT
cdr3_aa: CASSLEAQYRAPEAFF

clone_size: once
v_call: TRBV28
d_call: NA
j_call: TRBJ2-7
cdr3_nt: TGTGCCAGCAGTGGGGGGCAGGCCAGCTCCTACGAGCAGTACTTC
cdr3_aa: CASSGGQASSYEQYF

clone_size: NA
v_call: TRBV5-5
d_call: TRBD2
j_call: TRBJ2-1
cdr3_nt: TGTGCCAGCAGCTTGGCTGGGGGACTAGCGGGAGGGCCGAGGTACAATGAGCAGTTCTTC
cdr3_aa: CASSLAGGLAGGPRYNEQFF

clone_size: NA
v_call: TRBV5-1
d_call: TRBD2
j_call: TRBJ2-3
cdr3_nt: TGCGCCAGCAGCCGTCCTAGCGGGGGACGAACAGATACGCAGTATTTT
cdr3_aa: CASSRPSGGRTDTQYF

clone_size: NA
v_call: TRBV15
d_call: TRBD2
j_call: TRBJ2-7
cdr3_nt: TGTGCCACCAGCACGGGACTAGCGGGAGGTGGCGAGCAGTACTTC
cdr3_aa: CATSTGLAGGGEQYF

clone_size: NA
v_call: TRBV27
d_call: NA
j_call: TRBJ2-1
cdr3_nt: TGTGCCAGCAGTACCTACAATGAGCAGTTCTTC
cdr3_aa: CASSTYNEQFF

clone_size: NA
v_call: TRBV5-3
d_call: TRBD2
j_call: TRBJ2-1
cdr3_nt: TGTGCCAGAAGGGCGGGACTAGCGGGAGGACCTAACCACAATGAGCAGTTCTTC
cdr3_aa: CARRAGLAGGPNHNEQFF

clone_size: NA
v_call: TRBV6-2/TRBV6-3
d_call: NA
j_call: TRBJ1-5
cdr3_nt: TGTGCCAGCAGTTATCATCTCGGGTCCCAGCATTTT
cdr3_aa: CASSYHLGSQHF

clone_size: NA
v_call: TRBV7-9
d_call: NA
j_call: TRBJ1-1
cdr3_nt: TGTGCCAGCAGCTTAGCCAGCCCCGTCGGCACTGAAGCTTTCTTT
cdr3_aa: CASSLASPVGTEAFF

clone_size: NA
v_call: TRBV19
d_call: NA
j_call: TRBJ1-1
cdr3_nt: TGTGCCAGTAGTATTTGGACGGTGAACACTGAAGCTTTCTTT
cdr3_aa: CASSIWTVNTEAFF

clone_size: NA
v_call: TRBV19
d_call: NA
j_call: TRBJ1-1
cdr3_nt: TGTGCCAGTAGTTTAACGGGGATTGGGACTGAAGCTTTCTTT
cdr3_aa: CASSLTGIGTEAFF

clone_size: NA
v_call: TRBV19
d_call: NA
j_call: TRBJ2-1
cdr3_nt: TGTGCCAGTAGTATAAAGGGCGGGGGCTGGTCCTACAATGAGCAGTTCTTC
cdr3_aa: CASSIKGGGWSYNEQFF

clone_size: NA
v_call: TRBV7-2
d_call: TRBD1
j_call: TRBJ1-4
cdr3_nt: TGTGCCAGCAGCTTAGCGATCGTAGGACAGGGGGCTACTAATGAAAAACTGTTTTTT
cdr3_aa: CASSLAIVGQGATNEKLFF

clone_size: NA
v_call: TRBV9
d_call: NA
j_call: TRBJ2-7
cdr3_nt: TGTGCCAGCAGCGCGCGAGGGGACGCCTCCTACGAGCAGTACTTC
cdr3_aa: CASSARGDASYEQYF

clone_size: few
v_call: TRBV28
d_call: NA
j_call: TRBJ1-2
cdr3_nt: TGTGCCAGCAGTTTTGGTGGGACAAATTATGGCTACACCTTC
cdr3_aa: CASSFGGTNYGYTF

clone_size: NA
v_call: TRBV28
d_call: NA
j_call: TRBJ2-7
cdr3_nt: TGTGCCAGCAGTCCCGGGACGGACCCCTACGAGCAGTACTTC
cdr3_aa: CASSPGTDPYEQYF